The rows below give T cell receptor beta chains drawn from one sample of a study of blood T cell repertoires in COVID-19. The assay was immunoSEQ multiplex PCR, and TCRdb's table has in-frame clones only and misses some. The sample shows 110,000 or so clones, over 60% of them seen only once. Sequenced sample: peripheral blood. The receptors derive from a human donor in a cohort sampled during active COVID-19. The CDR3 runs from the conserved cysteine through the conserved F or W. D genes are given only for firm matches. Part of the rows lack a size; the others show once, few, many or a class for expanded clones.

v_call: TRBV5-6
j_call: TRBJ1-1
clone_size: -
d_call: TRBD1
cdr3_aa: CASSTDTGGDTEAFF
cdr3_nt: TGTGCCAGCAGCACCGACACAGGGGGGGACACTGAAGCTTTCTTT

v_call: TRBV7-9
j_call: TRBJ1-6
clone_size: few
d_call: -
cdr3_aa: CASRNGGNNSPLHF
cdr3_nt: TGTGCCAGCAGGAATGGAGGGAATAATTCACCCCTCCACTTT

v_call: TRBV11-3
j_call: TRBJ2-7
clone_size: once
d_call: -
cdr3_aa: CASSLAGYVNEQYF
cdr3_nt: TGTGCCAGCAGCTTAGCGGGATATGTGAACGAGCAGTACTTC

v_call: TRBV10-3
j_call: TRBJ1-5
clone_size: few
d_call: -
cdr3_aa: CAISEPGLPQHF
cdr3_nt: TGTGCCATCAGTGAGCCGGGTCTGCCCCAGCATTTT

v_call: TRBV5-4
j_call: TRBJ2-7
clone_size: -
d_call: TRBD1
cdr3_aa: CASSPYRGPTYEQYF
cdr3_nt: TGTGCCAGCAGCCCCTACAGGGGGCCTACCTACGAGCAGTACTTC

v_call: TRBV11-1
j_call: TRBJ1-2
clone_size: -
d_call: -
cdr3_aa: CASSLGGGEGYTF
cdr3_nt: TGTGCCAGCAGCTTAGGGGGAGGAGAAGGCTACACCTTC

v_call: TRBV7-2
j_call: TRBJ2-7
clone_size: few
d_call: TRBD2
cdr3_aa: CASSLTGQGGNEQYF
cdr3_nt: TGTGCCAGCAGCTTGACCGGGCAGGGAGGGAACGAGCAGTACTTC

v_call: TRBV3-1/TRBV3-2
j_call: TRBJ1-1
clone_size: -
d_call: -
cdr3_aa: CASSQDMGDTEAFF
cdr3_nt: TGTGCCAGCAGCCAAGATATGGGAGACACTGAAGCTTTCTTT

v_call: TRBV6-5
j_call: TRBJ1-3
clone_size: once
d_call: TRBD1
cdr3_aa: CASSRDRATGNTIYF
cdr3_nt: TGTGCCAGCAGCCGGGACAGGGCTACTGGAAACACCATATATTTT

v_call: TRBV4-1
j_call: TRBJ1-2
clone_size: few
d_call: TRBD1
cdr3_aa: CASSPQVTGNAYGYTF
cdr3_nt: TGCGCCAGCAGCCCGCAAGTGACAGGGAATGCCTATGGCTACACCTTC

v_call: TRBV2
j_call: TRBJ2-2
clone_size: few
d_call: TRBD1
cdr3_aa: CASSGTGTNTGELFF
cdr3_nt: TGTGCCAGCAGTGGGACAGGAACGAACACCGGGGAGCTGTTTTTT

v_call: TRBV2
j_call: TRBJ1-2
clone_size: -
d_call: TRBD1
cdr3_aa: CASRLGGTAFYGYTF
cdr3_nt: TGTGCCAGCAGATTAGGGGGGACAGCTTTTTATGGCTACACCTTC

v_call: TRBV6-6
j_call: TRBJ1-1
clone_size: few
d_call: -
cdr3_aa: CASSYGQKPEAFF
cdr3_nt: TGTGCCAGCAGTTACGGACAGAAGCCTGAAGCTTTCTTT

v_call: TRBV5-6
j_call: TRBJ1-1
clone_size: -
d_call: -
cdr3_aa: CASSLPLATEAFF
cdr3_nt: TGTGCCAGCAGCTTGCCCCTAGCCACTGAAGCTTTCTTT

v_call: TRBV10-3
j_call: TRBJ1-1
clone_size: few
d_call: -
cdr3_aa: CASGDTEAFF
cdr3_nt: TGTGCCAGCGGGGACACTGAAGCTTTCTTT

v_call: TRBV13
j_call: TRBJ2-5
clone_size: -
d_call: TRBD2
cdr3_aa: CASSRAGGGETQYF
cdr3_nt: TGTGCCAGCTCCCGAGCGGGGGGCGGCGAGACCCAGTACTTC

v_call: TRBV28
j_call: TRBJ1-4
clone_size: -
d_call: TRBD1
cdr3_aa: CASSIGQGDEKLFF
cdr3_nt: TGTGCCAGCAGCATTGGGCAGGGGGATGAAAAACTGTTTTTT

v_call: TRBV5-1
j_call: TRBJ2-3
clone_size: -
d_call: TRBD2
cdr3_aa: CASSLSREGRRDTQYF
cdr3_nt: TGCGCCAGCAGCTTGAGTCGGGAGGGCCGGAGAGATACGCAGTATTTT

v_call: TRBV9
j_call: TRBJ1-2
clone_size: -
d_call: TRBD1
cdr3_aa: CASRRTGIYGYTF
cdr3_nt: TGTGCCAGCAGAAGGACAGGGATCTATGGCTACACCTTC

v_call: TRBV10-2
j_call: TRBJ2-2
clone_size: -
d_call: TRBD2
cdr3_aa: CARVLAGGPGRTGELFF
cdr3_nt: TGCGCCAGGGTCCTAGCGGGGGGGCCCGGTCGCACCGGGGAGCTGTTTTTT

v_call: TRBV5-4
j_call: TRBJ1-5
clone_size: -
d_call: -
cdr3_aa: CASSFQGSNQPQHF
cdr3_nt: TGTGCCAGCAGCTTCCAGGGGAGCAATCAGCCCCAGCATTTT

v_call: TRBV6-5
j_call: TRBJ2-1
clone_size: -
d_call: -
cdr3_aa: CASSDSHEQFF
cdr3_nt: TGTGCCAGCAGCGACAGCCATGAGCAGTTCTTC

v_call: TRBV30
j_call: TRBJ2-5
clone_size: -
d_call: -
cdr3_aa: CAWSAWDIQETQYF
cdr3_nt: TGTGCCTGGAGTGCTTGGGACATCCAAGAGACCCAGTACTTC

v_call: TRBV27
j_call: TRBJ1-5
clone_size: -
d_call: -
cdr3_aa: CASSLIAGSNQPQHF
cdr3_nt: TGTGCCAGCAGTTTAATTGCGGGGAGCAATCAGCCCCAGCATTTT

v_call: TRBV6-5
j_call: TRBJ2-6
clone_size: few
d_call: -
cdr3_aa: CASNIGSGANVLTF
cdr3_nt: TGTGCCAGCAATATCGGTTCTGGGGCCAACGTCCTGACTTTC

v_call: TRBV5-1
j_call: TRBJ2-7
clone_size: -
d_call: -
cdr3_aa: CASSLGYSNYEQYF
cdr3_nt: TGCGCCAGCAGCTTGGGTTATAGTAACTACGAGCAGTACTTC

v_call: TRBV10-3
j_call: TRBJ1-6
clone_size: few
d_call: -
cdr3_aa: CAISGQNSPLHF
cdr3_nt: TGTGCCATCAGTGGACAGAATTCACCCCTCCACTTT

v_call: TRBV11-2
j_call: TRBJ2-7
clone_size: few
d_call: -
cdr3_aa: CASSLQGYYEQYF
cdr3_nt: TGTGCCAGCAGCTTACAGGGTTACTACGAGCAGTACTTC

v_call: TRBV6-6
j_call: TRBJ1-5
clone_size: -
d_call: -
cdr3_aa: CASSLDSNQPQHF
cdr3_nt: TGTGCCAGCAGTCTCGACAGTAATCAGCCCCAGCATTTT

v_call: TRBV4-1
j_call: TRBJ1-4
clone_size: -
d_call: TRBD1
cdr3_aa: CASSYEGANEKLFF
cdr3_nt: TGCGCCAGCAGCTACGAGGGGGCAAATGAAAAACTGTTTTTT

v_call: TRBV4-2
j_call: TRBJ1-5
clone_size: -
d_call: TRBD1
cdr3_aa: CASSQEETGLQPQHF
cdr3_nt: TGTGCCAGCAGCCAAGAGGAGACAGGGCTTCAGCCCCAGCATTTT

v_call: TRBV11-2
j_call: TRBJ2-7
clone_size: -
d_call: -
cdr3_aa: CASSLSLAHEQYF
cdr3_nt: TGTGCCAGCAGCTTAAGCCTAGCCCACGAGCAGTACTTC

v_call: TRBV7-6
j_call: TRBJ1-1
clone_size: -
d_call: TRBD1
cdr3_aa: CASSSRDSMNTEAFF
cdr3_nt: TGTGCCAGCAGCTCCCGGGACAGTATGAACACTGAAGCTTTCTTT

v_call: TRBV5-1
j_call: TRBJ1-2
clone_size: -
d_call: -
cdr3_aa: CASTRPGVRGYTF
cdr3_nt: TGCGCCAGCACTCGCCCGGGGGTCCGGGGCTACACCTTC

v_call: TRBV6-5
j_call: TRBJ2-7
clone_size: -
d_call: -
cdr3_aa: CATRGGGSYEQYF
cdr3_nt: TGTGCCACTAGGGGAGGGGGTAGCTACGAGCAGTACTTC

v_call: TRBV2
j_call: TRBJ1-5
clone_size: -
d_call: TRBD1
cdr3_aa: CASSVTGGTLDQPQHF
cdr3_nt: TGTGCCAGCAGTGTTACAGGGGGAACATTAGATCAGCCCCAGCATTTT

v_call: TRBV6-6
j_call: TRBJ2-7
clone_size: -
d_call: TRBD1
cdr3_aa: CASSWGQEYEQYF
cdr3_nt: TGTGCCAGCAGTTGGGGACAGGAATACGAGCAGTACTTC

v_call: TRBV6-5
j_call: TRBJ1-1
clone_size: -
d_call: -
cdr3_aa: CASSPLDSGPEAFF
cdr3_nt: TGTGCCAGCAGTCCCCTGGACTCGGGCCCTGAAGCTTTCTTT

v_call: TRBV19
j_call: TRBJ2-6
clone_size: -
d_call: -
cdr3_aa: CASSEGSGANVLTF
cdr3_nt: TGTGCCAGTAGTGAGGGATCTGGGGCCAACGTCCTGACTTTC

v_call: TRBV12-3/TRBV12-4
j_call: TRBJ1-1
clone_size: -
d_call: -
cdr3_aa: CASSSGRGSGAFF
cdr3_nt: TGTGCCAGCAGTTCCGGGAGGGGGAGTGGAGCTTTCTTT